This record covers a single T cell receptor beta chain. This sample stems from a study of sequential checkpoint blockade in melanoma. Some clones are missing from TCRdb's copy, which holds only in-frame ones; the method was immunoSEQ multiplex PCR. The data hold some 19,000 clones, with about 69% observed a single time. V gave up 3 bases and J gave up 4 bases, with 16 bases separating them. CDR1 and CDR2 from the germline V gene are SGDLS and YYNGEE. The CDR3 runs 15 residues. Indicated treatment: randomized to nivolumab then ipilimumab (arm A) or the reverse (arm B). DNA-damaging chemotherapy had not been given to any patient beforehand.

The chain recombines TRBV9 with TRBJ1-2; tentatively, D is TRBD1 (6 bases). The sequencing here drew on CD8+ T cells sorted from blood (inferred from file names), taken from a patient given nivolumab and ipilimumab in sequence. The receptor was derived from a human donor with melanoma. The CDR3, as DNA: TGTGCCAGCAGCGGATTTAGGGGGGGACCCTATGGCTACACCTTC. Translating it yields CASSGFRGGPYGYTF.